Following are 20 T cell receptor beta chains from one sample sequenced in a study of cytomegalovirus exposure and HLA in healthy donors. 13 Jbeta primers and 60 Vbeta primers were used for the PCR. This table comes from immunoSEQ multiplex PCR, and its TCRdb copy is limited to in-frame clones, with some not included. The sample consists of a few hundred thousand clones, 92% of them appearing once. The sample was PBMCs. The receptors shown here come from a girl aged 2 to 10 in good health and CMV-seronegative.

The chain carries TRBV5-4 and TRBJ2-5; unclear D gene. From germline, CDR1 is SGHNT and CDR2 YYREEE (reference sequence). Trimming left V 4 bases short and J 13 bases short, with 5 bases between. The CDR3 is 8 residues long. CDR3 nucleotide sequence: TGTGCCAGCAGCCCGAGGTACTTC. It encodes CASSPRYF.

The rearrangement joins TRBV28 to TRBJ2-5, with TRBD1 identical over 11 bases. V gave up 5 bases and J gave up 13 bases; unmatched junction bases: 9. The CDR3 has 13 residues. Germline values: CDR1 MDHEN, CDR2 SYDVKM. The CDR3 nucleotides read TGTGCCAGCAGTCCCGGACAGGGGGCCGGGGGGTACTTC. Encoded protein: CASSPGQGAGGYF.

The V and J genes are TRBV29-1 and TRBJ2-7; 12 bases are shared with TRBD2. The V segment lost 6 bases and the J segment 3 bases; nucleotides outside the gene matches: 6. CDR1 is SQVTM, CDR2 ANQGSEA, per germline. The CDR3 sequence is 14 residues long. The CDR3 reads CSVAGLAGSYEQYF. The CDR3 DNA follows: TGCAGCGTGGCTGGACTAGCGGGGAGCTACGAGCAGTACTTC.

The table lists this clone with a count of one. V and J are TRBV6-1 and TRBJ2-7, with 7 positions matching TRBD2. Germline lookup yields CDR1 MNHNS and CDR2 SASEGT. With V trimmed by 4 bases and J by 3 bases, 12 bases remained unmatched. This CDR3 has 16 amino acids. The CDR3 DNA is TGTGCCAGCAGTGCCGCGCGACTAGCCGACCGCTACGAGCAGTACTTC. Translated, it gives CASSAARLADRYEQYF.

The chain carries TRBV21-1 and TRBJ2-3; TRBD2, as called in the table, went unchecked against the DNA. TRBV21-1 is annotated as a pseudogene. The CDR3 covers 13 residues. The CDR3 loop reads CAGGTLRTDTQYF. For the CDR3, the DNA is TGTGCCGGAGGGACTCTCCGCACAGATACGCAGTATTTT.

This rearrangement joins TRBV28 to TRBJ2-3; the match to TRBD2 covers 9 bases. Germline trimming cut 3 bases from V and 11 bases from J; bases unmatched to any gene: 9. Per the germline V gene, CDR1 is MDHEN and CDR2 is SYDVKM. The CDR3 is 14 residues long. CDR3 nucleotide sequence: TGTGCCAGCAGTTTTTTTGGCGGGGGGGCAGGGCAGTATTTT. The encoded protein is CASSFFGGGAGQYF.

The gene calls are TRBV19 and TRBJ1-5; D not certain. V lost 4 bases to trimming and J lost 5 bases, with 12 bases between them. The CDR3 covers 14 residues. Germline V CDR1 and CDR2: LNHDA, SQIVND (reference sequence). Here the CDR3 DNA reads TGTGCCAGTAGTAGGCACCTAGCATATCAGCCCCAGCATTTT. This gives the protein CASSRHLAYQPQHF. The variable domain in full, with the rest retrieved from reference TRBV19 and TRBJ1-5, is DGGITQSPKYLFRKEGQNVTLSCEQNLNHDAMYWYRQDPGQGLRLIYYSQIVNDFQKGDIAEGYSVSREKKESFPLTVTSAQKNPTAFYLCASSRHLAYQPQHFGDGTRLSIL.

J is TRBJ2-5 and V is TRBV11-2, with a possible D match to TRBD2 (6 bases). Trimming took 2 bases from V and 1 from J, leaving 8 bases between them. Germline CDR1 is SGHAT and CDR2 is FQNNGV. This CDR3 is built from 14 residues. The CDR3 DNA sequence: TGTGCCAGCAGCTTACGGGACTTCCAAGAGACCCAGTACTTC. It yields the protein CASSLRDFQETQYF.

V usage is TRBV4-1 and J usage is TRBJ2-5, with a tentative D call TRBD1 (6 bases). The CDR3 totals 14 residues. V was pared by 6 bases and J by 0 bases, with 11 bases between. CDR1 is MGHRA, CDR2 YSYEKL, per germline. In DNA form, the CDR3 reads TGCGCCAGCAGGCTCCGGGACAACCAAGAGACCCAGTACTTC. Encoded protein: CASRLRDNQETQYF.

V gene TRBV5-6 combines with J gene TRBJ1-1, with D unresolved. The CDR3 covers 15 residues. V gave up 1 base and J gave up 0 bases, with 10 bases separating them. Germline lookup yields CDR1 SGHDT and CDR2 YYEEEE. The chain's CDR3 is CASSLRGSMNTEAFF. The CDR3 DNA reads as TGTGCCAGCAGCTTGAGAGGATCCATGAACACTGAAGCTTTCTTT.

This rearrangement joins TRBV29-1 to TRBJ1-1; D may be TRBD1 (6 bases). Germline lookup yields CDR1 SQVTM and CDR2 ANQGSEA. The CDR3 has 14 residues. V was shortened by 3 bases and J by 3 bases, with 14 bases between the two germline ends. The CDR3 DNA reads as TGCAGCGTTGATAGACCAAACAGGGACACTGAAGCTTTCTTT. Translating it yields CSVDRPNRDTEAFF.

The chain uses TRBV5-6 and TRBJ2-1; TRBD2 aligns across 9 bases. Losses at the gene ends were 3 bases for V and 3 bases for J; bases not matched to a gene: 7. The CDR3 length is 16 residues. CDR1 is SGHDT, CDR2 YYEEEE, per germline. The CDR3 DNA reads TGTGCCAGCAGCTCTCTAGCGGGGAGTCTCTACAATGAGCAGTTCTTC. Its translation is CASSSLAGSLYNEQFF.

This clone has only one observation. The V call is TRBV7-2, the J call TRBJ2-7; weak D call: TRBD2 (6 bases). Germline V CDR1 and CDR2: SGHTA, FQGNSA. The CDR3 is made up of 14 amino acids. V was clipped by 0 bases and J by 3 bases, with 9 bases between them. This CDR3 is CASSLAAGNYEQYF. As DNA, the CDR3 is TGTGCCAGCAGCTTAGCAGCGGGCAACTACGAGCAGTACTTC.

CDR3 sequence: CASSVTGGADEQYF. Here the CDR3 DNA reads TGTGCCAGTAGTGTGACAGGGGGCGCGGACGAGCAGTACTTC. This chain links TRBV19 with TRBJ2-7; 10 bases agree with TRBD1. Germline values: CDR1 LNHDA, CDR2 SQIVND (reference sequence). The CDR3 totals 14 residues. The ends lost 5 bases at V and 5 bases at J; junction bases unmatched: 6.

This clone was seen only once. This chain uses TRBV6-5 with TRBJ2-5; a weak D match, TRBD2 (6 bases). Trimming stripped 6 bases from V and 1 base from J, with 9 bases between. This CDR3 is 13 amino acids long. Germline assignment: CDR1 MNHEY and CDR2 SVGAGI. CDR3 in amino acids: CASRPGLQETQYF. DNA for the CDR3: TGTGCCAGCAGACCGGGACTCCAAGAGACCCAGTACTTC.

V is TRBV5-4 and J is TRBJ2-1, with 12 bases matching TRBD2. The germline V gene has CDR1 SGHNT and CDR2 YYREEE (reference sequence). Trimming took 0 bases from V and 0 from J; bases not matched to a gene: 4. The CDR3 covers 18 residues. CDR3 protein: CASSLGASGGASYNEQFF. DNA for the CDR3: TGTGCCAGCAGCTTGGGAGCTAGCGGGGGGGCCTCCTACAATGAGCAGTTCTTC.

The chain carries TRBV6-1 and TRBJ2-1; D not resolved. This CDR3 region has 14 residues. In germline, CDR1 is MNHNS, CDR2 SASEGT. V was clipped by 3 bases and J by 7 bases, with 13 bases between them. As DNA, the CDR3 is TGTGCCAGCAGTGATGGGCCTTACGAGAATGAGCAGTTCTTC. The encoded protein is CASSDGPYENEQFF.

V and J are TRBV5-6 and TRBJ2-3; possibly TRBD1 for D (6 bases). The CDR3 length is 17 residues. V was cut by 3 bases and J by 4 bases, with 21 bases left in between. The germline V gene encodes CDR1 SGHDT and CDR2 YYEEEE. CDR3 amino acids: CASSSERLTGRSDTQYF. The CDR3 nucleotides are TGTGCCAGCAGCTCGGAACGCCTGACAGGCAGATCAGATACGCAGTATTTT. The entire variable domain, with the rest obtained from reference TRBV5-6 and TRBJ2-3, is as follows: DAGVTQSPTHLIKTRGQQVTLRCSPKSGHDTVSWYQQALGQGPQFIFQYYEEEERQRGNFPDRFSGHQFPNYSSELNVNALLLGDSALYLCASSSERLTGRSDTQYFGPGTRLTVL.

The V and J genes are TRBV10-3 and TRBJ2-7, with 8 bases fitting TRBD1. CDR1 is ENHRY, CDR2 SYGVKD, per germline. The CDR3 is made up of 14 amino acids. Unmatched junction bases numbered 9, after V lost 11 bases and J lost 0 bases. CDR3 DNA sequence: TGTGCCGTCAACAGGGGGATAAACTCCTACGAGCAGTACTTC. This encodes CAVNRGINSYEQYF.

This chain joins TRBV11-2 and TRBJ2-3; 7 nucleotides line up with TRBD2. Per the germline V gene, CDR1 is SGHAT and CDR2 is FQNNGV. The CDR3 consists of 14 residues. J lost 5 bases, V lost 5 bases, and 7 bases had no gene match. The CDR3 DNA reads TGTGCCAGCAGCAGCAGCGCGGGGGTAGATACGCAGTATTTT. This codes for CASSSSAGVDTQYF. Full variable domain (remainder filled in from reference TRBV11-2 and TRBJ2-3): EAGVAQSPRYKIIEKRQSVAFWCNPISGHATLYWYQQILGQGPKLLIQFQNNGVVDDSQLPKDRFSAERLKGVDSTLKIQPAKLEDSAVYLCASSSSAGVDTQYFGPGTRLTVL.